Reported below is one T cell receptor (beta chain). Its antigen is not yet known. No base qualities exist here, and no much larger clone lies one base off it. Samples from volunteer blood donors who had recovered from COVID-19 were contributed by a second Seattle source. Each collaborating institution followed its own protocols to collect whole blood in K2EDTA tubes. For TCRbeta analysis, collaborators shipped samples in one of three forms: frozen whole blood, isolated PBMCs, or DNA extracted from either of those sample types. TCRbeta CDR3 regions were amplified from genomic DNA by means of the immunoSEQ Assay, a bias-controlled multiplex PCR. The authors processed their data as follows. Nucleated cell counts per sample were estimated from amplification of reference gene primers within the assay. To quantify the absolute abundance of each unique TCRbeta CDR3 rearrangement, sequence reads were collapsed and filtered. For each sample, productive Simpson clonality was calculated as the square root of Simpson's diversity index across productive rearrangements. As stored in TCRdb, this immuneACCESS dataset retains in-frame rearrangements with V and J assigned. A fraction of the clones does not appear; measured against another copy, unresolved V genes explain less than half of the discrepancy, and the remainder lacks a known reason. V and J calls and clone size are copied from that table; D and trimming were computed from the DNA. This sample is represented by roughly 170,000 clones; about 85% of them were singletons. The ten largest clonotypes hold about 1.2% of the sample.

The data are from a study of blood T cell repertoires in COVID-19 (TCRdb year 2020). At the level of the whole study: Collaborator samples came from the United States, Italy and Spain and covered acute and convalescent phases of COVID-19. The material from the prospective study consisted of cDNA or gDNA derived from T cells, B-cell-depleted T cells, or PBMCs. Subjects who had been exposed to COVID-19, were actively infected with it, or had recovered from it provided the deeply sampled blood TCRbeta repertoires that made up the dataset. A freely available public database, intended as a resource for researchers studying the immune response to SARS-CoV-2, is where the repertoires were released. The samples were drawn from the first 160 participants of the ongoing ImmuneRACE study and from some 1,300 subjects provided by 6 global collaborators. A de-identified subject ID, COVID-19 status, age in years and sex were almost always included in the sample metadata. Where HLA class I and class II types were available, the types were taken from metadata supplied by the sample provider, not from assay-based typing. Points the paper makes about the study in general: The quantity of clinical and demographic metadata differed by source and by participant and was supplied without curation.

The cysteine opens and the phenylalanine closes a CDR3 of 15 amino acids. The retained sequence is limited to the CDR3, 45 bases, with the frame set at the first base. The germline V gene (reference sequence) yields LNHDA for CDR1 and SQIVND for CDR2. Compared with germline, V lacks 7 bases and J lacks 5 bases; bases without a gene match: 10. The V gene is TRBV19 and the J gene is TRBJ1-1; TRBD1 lines up with 10 middle nucleotides. The receptor comes from a man aged 55 to 69 who had recovered from COVID-19. Source material: peripheral blood. This receptor has the CDR3 CASTSPDRGRTEAFF. Read as DNA, the sequence is TGTGCCAGTACCAGCCCCGACAGGGGGCGGACTGAAGCTTTCTTT.